This is a list of T cell receptor beta chains from one sample in a study of vaccination effects on CD4 cells after COVID-19. Some clones are missing from TCRdb's copy, which holds only in-frame ones; the method was immunoSEQ multiplex PCR. The sample lists 55,000 to 70,000 clones; under 80% were seen once. Antigens for these TCRs are unknown. Sequenced here: CD4+ T cells from PBMCs cultured with HCoV-OC43 spike peptides, sampled after COVID-19 vaccination. These receptors originate from a human donor who received a COVID-19 vaccine. The CDR3 runs from the conserved cysteine through the conserved F or W.

length: 13
J: TRBJ1-1
V: TRBV7-3
CDR3: CASSLMANTEAFF

length: 15
J: TRBJ2-4
V: TRBV28
CDR3: CASSLSGFSKNIQYF

length: 10
J: TRBJ2-1
V: TRBV20-1
CDR3: CSAAGTSSFF

length: 14
J: TRBJ2-3
V: TRBV24-1
CDR3: CATSRDLGTDTQYF

length: 15
J: TRBJ1-4
V: TRBV19
CDR3: CASSKRQGPNEKLFF

length: 14
J: TRBJ1-3
V: TRBV4-1
CDR3: CASSQVTGTNTIYF

length: 14
J: TRBJ1-3
V: TRBV6-5
CDR3: CASRGPLEGNTIYF

length: 16
J: TRBJ2-3
V: TRBV27
CDR3: CASSPPLAGGKDTQYF

length: 14
J: TRBJ2-2
V: TRBV2
CDR3: CASSPRRGDGELFF

length: 13
J: TRBJ2-2
V: TRBV5-1
CDR3: CASSKGGTGELFF

length: 13
J: TRBJ2-1
V: TRBV7-8
CDR3: CASSSNRANEQFF

length: 16
J: TRBJ2-1
V: TRBV11-2
CDR3: CASSLDGAGAYNEQFF

length: 16
J: TRBJ2-1
V: TRBV18
CDR3: CASSPPRQASYNEQFF

length: 15
J: TRBJ1-6
V: TRBV30
CDR3: CAWSGRQGARSPLHF

length: 14
J: TRBJ2-2
V: TRBV9
CDR3: CASSVSGANGELFF

length: 14
J: TRBJ1-1
V: TRBV5-1
CDR3: CASSTQGELTEAFF

length: 16
J: TRBJ1-1
V: TRBV3-1/TRBV3-2
CDR3: CASSHPVSAGWTEAFF

length: 15
J: TRBJ2-3
V: TRBV5-1
CDR3: CASSLGTIETDTQYF

length: 17
J: TRBJ2-3
V: TRBV12-5
CDR3: CASGLIRSGGSTDTQYF

length: 15
J: TRBJ1-2
V: TRBV7-8
CDR3: CASSSRDRVSSGYTF

length: 15
J: TRBJ2-3
V: TRBV7-2
CDR3: CASSLRGADTDTQYF

length: 15
J: TRBJ1-4
V: TRBV6-6
CDR3: CASNRQGWTNEKLFF

length: 15
J: TRBJ1-5
V: TRBV19
CDR3: CASSGLTGSIQPQHF

length: 17
J: TRBJ2-2
V: TRBV7-2
CDR3: CASSLAKGLAVLGELFF

length: 15
J: TRBJ1-5
V: TRBV7-2
CDR3: CASSLSGGFGQPQHF

length: 14
J: TRBJ2-1
V: TRBV7-2
CDR3: CASSLRGAGNEQFF

length: 16
J: TRBJ2-3
V: TRBV19
CDR3: CASSRGFGTLSDTQYF

length: 14
J: TRBJ1-4
V: TRBV5-1
CDR3: CASSGGTTNEKLFF

length: 14
J: TRBJ1-2
V: TRBV7-2
CDR3: CASNLNGELNGYTF

length: 14
J: TRBJ1-4
V: TRBV3-1/TRBV3-2
CDR3: CASSQVGGTPKLFF

length: 11
J: TRBJ2-3
V: TRBV10-2
CDR3: CASSSTDTQYF

length: 14
J: TRBJ2-5
V: TRBV5-1
CDR3: CASSHGQGKETQYF

length: 16
J: TRBJ2-2
V: TRBV6-5
CDR3: CASSYQGFVSAGELFF

length: 17
J: TRBJ2-1
V: TRBV10-3
CDR3: CAITAGLAGGRSGEQFF

length: 15
J: TRBJ1-5
V: TRBV4-2
CDR3: CASSLVGGADQPQHF

length: 14
J: TRBJ2-1
V: TRBV30
CDR3: CAWSGGQTYNEQFF

length: 18
J: TRBJ1-6
V: TRBV9
CDR3: CASSVAGQTSSYNSPLHF

length: 14
J: TRBJ1-2
V: TRBV6-1
CDR3: CASSEEAGGYGYTF

length: 13
J: TRBJ1-1
V: TRBV10-3
CDR3: CAISESVGPEAFF

length: 14
J: TRBJ1-6
V: TRBV6-5
CDR3: CASSATGLNSPLHF

length: 14
J: TRBJ2-2
V: TRBV19
CDR3: CASSTGRYTGELFF

length: 12
J: TRBJ1-4
V: TRBV27
CDR3: CASRQPNEKLFF

length: 13
J: TRBJ1-1
V: TRBV18
CDR3: CASSPHADTEAFF

length: 17
J: TRBJ2-3
V: TRBV5-8
CDR3: CASSLVRAGRGTDTQYF

length: 14
J: TRBJ1-5
V: TRBV4-1
CDR3: CASSERTVGGPQHF

length: 12
J: TRBJ1-6
V: TRBV18
CDR3: CASSPRNSPLHF

length: 14
J: TRBJ1-3
V: TRBV19
CDR3: CASHRGSIENTIYF

length: 16
J: TRBJ2-1
V: TRBV6-5
CDR3: CASSYLQGSSYNEQFF

length: 13
J: TRBJ1-2
V: TRBV5-1
CDR3: CASSFGTGYGYTF

length: 15
J: TRBJ2-2
V: TRBV19
CDR3: CASRATGGFSGELFF

length: 16
J: TRBJ1-6
V: TRBV5-5
CDR3: CASSLVGGAGNSPLHF

length: 16
J: TRBJ2-1
V: TRBV9
CDR3: CASSPSRVDIYNEQFF

length: 13
J: TRBJ1-6
V: TRBV18
CDR3: CASSDGVDSPLHF

length: 16
J: TRBJ2-5
V: TRBV19
CDR3: CASSGGLAGGAETQYF

length: 14
J: TRBJ2-3
V: TRBV5-1
CDR3: CASSLQAGADTQYF